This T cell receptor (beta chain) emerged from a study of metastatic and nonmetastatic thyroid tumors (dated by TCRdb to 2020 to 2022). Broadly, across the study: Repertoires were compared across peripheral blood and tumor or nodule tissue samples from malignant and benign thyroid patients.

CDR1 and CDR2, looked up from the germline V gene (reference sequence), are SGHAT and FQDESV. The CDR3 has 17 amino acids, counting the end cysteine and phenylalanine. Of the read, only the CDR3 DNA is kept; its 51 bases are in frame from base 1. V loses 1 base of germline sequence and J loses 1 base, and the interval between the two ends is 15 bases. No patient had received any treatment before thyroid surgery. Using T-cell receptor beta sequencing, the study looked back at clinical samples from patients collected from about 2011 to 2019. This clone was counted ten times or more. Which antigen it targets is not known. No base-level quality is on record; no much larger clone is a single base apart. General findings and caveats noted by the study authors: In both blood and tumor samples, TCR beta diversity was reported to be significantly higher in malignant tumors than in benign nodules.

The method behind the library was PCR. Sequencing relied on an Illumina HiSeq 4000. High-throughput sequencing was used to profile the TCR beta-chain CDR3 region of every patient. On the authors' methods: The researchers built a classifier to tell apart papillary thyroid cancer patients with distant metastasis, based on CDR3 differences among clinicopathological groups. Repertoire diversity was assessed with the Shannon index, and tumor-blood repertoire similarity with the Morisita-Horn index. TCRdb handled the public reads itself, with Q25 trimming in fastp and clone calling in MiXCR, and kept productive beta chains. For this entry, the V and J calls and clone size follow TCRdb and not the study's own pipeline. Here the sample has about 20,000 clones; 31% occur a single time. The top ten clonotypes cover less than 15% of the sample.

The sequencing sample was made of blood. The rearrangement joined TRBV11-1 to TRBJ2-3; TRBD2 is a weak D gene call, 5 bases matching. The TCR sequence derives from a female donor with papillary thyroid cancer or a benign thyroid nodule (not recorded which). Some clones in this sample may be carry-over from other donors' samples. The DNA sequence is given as TGTGCCAGCAGCTTAGGCCGAAGAGGGTGGCGCACAGATACGCAGTATTTT. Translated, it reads CASSLGRRGWRTDTQYF.